This T cell receptor beta chain was captured by sequencing in a study of long-term antiretroviral therapy in people with HIV. Study-level findings and limits: Within the repertoire, clones expanded before ART were dominant at all time points.

CDR3 size: 15 residues. Germline loops: CDR1 MNHEY, CDR2 SMNVEV (reference sequence). Trimming stripped 2 bases from V and 3 bases from J, with 12 bases between. Assay version v3.0 of immunoSEQ was used, and it was run at survey level. Generated by immunoSEQ multiplex PCR, the TCRdb table keeps only in-frame clones and is missing some. The profile shows about 36,000 clones, 75% to 90% of them singletons. Samples held roughly 0.85-11 million cryopreserved PBMC before DNA extraction. On this clone itself: The antigen is not known.

This sequence was found in a young man with HIV. The chain is built from TRBV27 and TRBJ2-3, with D uncertain. The sample in question was unsorted PBMCs, obtained 3.4 years after starting antiretroviral therapy. CDR3 in amino acids: CASSLGWFNTDTQYF. The DNA for the CDR3 is TGTGCCAGCAGTTTAGGGTGGTTTAATACAGATACGCAGTATTTT.